This TCR beta chain originates from a study of T cell repertoires in ileal Crohn's disease. Study-wide context: Thiopurines (under 12) or anti-TNF agents (roughly 17) were given postoperatively to about half.

This clone has more than one count but fewer than ten. Its target is unknown. Regarding the study as a whole: Sorted CD8 T cells held more high-frequency clones than CD4.

This table comes from immunoSEQ multiplex PCR, and its TCRdb copy is limited to in-frame clones, with some not included. The top ten hold 19% of the sample, which has under 35,000 clones, about 80% seen once. Germline CDR1 MNHEY, CDR2 SVGAGI. The length of the CDR3 is 14 residues. J was trimmed by 6 bases and V by 5 bases; bases with no gene match: 8. Sequencing input: ileal tissue. The V call is TRBV6-5, the J call TRBJ1-1, with 8 bases lining up with TRBD1. The source of this sequence is an adult with Crohn's disease. For the CDR3, the DNA is TGTGCCAGCAGTCGCGACAGGGGTAGCCCTGAAGCTTTCTTT. Protein: CASSRDRGSPEAFF.